This is a list of T cell receptor beta chains from one sample in a study of technical replicates of blood from four donors. Using immunoSEQ multiplex PCR, the repertoire was profiled, and TCRdb retains in-frame clones only, with some absent. The sample gives about 63,000 clones, about 88% of which show up once; around 5% is in the top ten. Sample: PBMCs. Receptors were obtained from a human donor in good health. Some clones in this sample may be carry-over from other donors' samples. Each CDR3 is given without its conserved first and last residue.

TRBJ2-3,TRBV29-1,SVEDRVDTQY
TRBJ2-7,TRBV27,ASSSVSGADEQY
TRBJ2-2,TRBV4-1,ASSQPLSGGWGELF
TRBJ2-7,TRBV19,ASSIDRANSYEQY
TRBJ2-7,TRBV5-4,ASSGGGTTYEQY
TRBJ2-5,TRBV7-8,ASSSKRGGYQETQY
TRBJ2-3,TRBV5-1,ASSIQGSGTDTQY
TRBJ1-1,TRBV7-2,ASSQGQRNTEAF
TRBJ1-6,TRBV7-9,ASSRRADKRNSPLH
TRBJ2-1,TRBV5-1,ASSLVGAEWNEQF
TRBJ1-2,TRBV19,ASSMTGASYGYT
TRBJ2-1,TRBV30,AWSVEGAEQF
TRBJ2-5,TRBV5-1,ASSLGTGGGETQY
TRBJ1-5,TRBV5-1,ASSLLGDRYQPQH
TRBJ1-1,TRBV6-1,ASILGGVNTEAF
TRBJ1-1,TRBV29-1,SVESGEKAF
TRBJ2-7,TRBV6-5,ASSQGPAGPYEQY
TRBJ2-5,TRBV7-9,ASSLVGAAETQY
TRBJ2-3,TRBV5-4,ASSLQGRTDTQY
TRBJ1-2,TRBV2,ASRQGATFYGYT
TRBJ2-7,TRBV6-5,ATETRVPYEQY
TRBJ1-1,TRBV5-1,ASSLAKTGGGHTEAF
TRBJ2-7,TRBV7-2,ASSLGGGYEQY
TRBJ1-5,TRBV5-1,ASSLEGTGNQPQH
TRBJ1-1,TRBV9,ASSKGTANTEAF
TRBJ1-1,TRBV4-2,ASSQQGTEAF
TRBJ2-7,TRBV5-4,ASSLVYPWTPYEQY
TRBJ2-7,TRBV30,AWSGAVPYEQY
TRBJ2-2,TRBV4-1,ASSQQGTSGTGELF
TRBJ2-7,TRBV30,AWRRGGVEQY
TRBJ1-5,TRBV10-1,ANLRDRDNQPQH
TRBJ2-7,TRBV4-1,ASSASMGVDEQY
TRBJ2-7,TRBV5-6,ASSWTGAGYEQY
TRBJ2-1,TRBV4-3,ASSPAGGTYNEQF
TRBJ2-7,TRBV7-9,ASSRLSYEQY
TRBJ2-7,TRBV10-3,AISESGGSYEQY
TRBJ2-7,TRBV7-9,ASSGRDTAAEQY
TRBJ2-7,TRBV5-1,ASSYDEHYEQY
TRBJ2-5,TRBV2,ASIARFQETQY
TRBJ1-1,TRBV6-5,ASKLGRTANTEAF